The present entry profiles one T cell receptor (beta chain) with its context. The antigen is undetermined. The sample comes from a study of beta chain features in type 1 diabetes. A single heparinised draw of approximately 100 mL on average was taken per donor. CDR3 length equals 13 residues. Trimming removed 6 bases from V and 6 bases from J; junction bases left unmatched: 8. Germline CDR1 reads SQVTM; CDR2 reads ANQGSEA. Reverse transcribing all isolated RNA meant expressed TCRB transcripts were sequenced. The data were produced by immunoSEQ multiplex PCR, yet TCRdb's version contains in-frame clones alone and is incomplete. The data show 600,000 to 700,000 clones, around an eighth seen once. Study-level points and caveats: Within each of all four CD4+ subsets, Type 1 diabetes patients had TCRB CDR3s that were moderately but significantly shorter. Patients and controls would be equally affected if PCR favored shorter templates.

The source material was naive CD4+ T cells from blood. This receptor was obtained from a man aged 18 to 29 with type 1 diabetes. The genes are TRBV29-1 and TRBJ1-1; 9 nucleotides agree with TRBD1. The DNA for the CDR3 is TGCAGCGTCAGAACAGGGGGCAGGGCTGAAGCTTTCTTT. This sequence encodes CSVRTGGRAEAFF.